The 31 T cell receptor beta chains below were found in one sample sequenced in a study of blood T cell repertoires in COVID-19. Profiling relied on immunoSEQ multiplex PCR, and the TCRdb table lists in-frame clones only, not all of them. The sample records some 67,000 clones, roughly three quarters being singletons. The sequencing sample was made of peripheral blood. Receptors originate from a woman aged 55 to 70 with acute or convalescent COVID-19.

The rearrangement joins TRBV19 to TRBJ1-1, with TRBD1 as a possible D gene (5 bases). CDR3 length: 12 amino acids. V was trimmed by 7 bases and J by 4 bases, leaving 10 bases between them. Germline assignment: CDR1 LNHDA and CDR2 SQIVND (reference sequence). DNA of the CDR3: TGTGCCAGTACTAGGGGTAGCACTGAAGCTTTCTTT. It specifies CASTRGSTEAFF. Full variable domain (outside the CDR3, taken from reference TRBV19 and TRBJ1-1): DGGITQSPKYLFRKEGQNVTLSCEQNLNHDAMYWYRQDPGQGLRLIYYSQIVNDFQKGDIAEGYSVSREKKESFPLTVTSAQKNPTAFYLCASTRGSTEAFFGQGTRLTVV.

This clone has just a few counts. V and J are TRBV10-3 and TRBJ2-2; TRBD1 matches at 8 bases. Trimming cost V 2 bases and J 1 base; bases outside gene matches: 6. CDR3 length equals 17 residues. Germline V gives CDR1 ENHRY, CDR2 SYGVKD. For the CDR3, the DNA is TGTGCCATCAGTGAGCCTATTGGACAGGGGAACACCGGGGAGCTGTTTTTT. The encoded protein is CAISEPIGQGNTGELFF.

This clone was picked up a small number of times. The rearrangement uses TRBV7-3 and TRBJ2-1, with 9 bases identical to TRBD1. The trim removed 2 bases at V and 2 bases at J, leaving 13 bases unmatched. CDR3 length: 19 residues. Germline V gives CDR1 SGHTA, CDR2 FQGTGA. The CDR3, as DNA: TGTGCCAGCAGCTTATCCCCCCCCTTGGGACAGGGCCCCTACAATGAGCAGTTCTTC. This sequence encodes CASSLSPPLGQGPYNEQFF.

This clone was observed a handful of times. This chain links TRBV5-8 with TRBJ1-5; 8 positions agree with TRBD1. This CDR3 comprises 14 residues. Trimming took 4 bases from V and 5 from J; bases not matched to a gene: 5. Germline V gene lookup returns CDR1 SGHTS and CDR2 YDEGEE. CDR3: CASSGGTGHQPQHF. DNA for the CDR3: TGTGCCAGCAGCGGGGGGACAGGACATCAGCCCCAGCATTTT.

CDR3 sequence reads: CASRPGGRDTEAFF. The CDR3 DNA sequence: TGTGCCAGCAGACCAGGGGGTCGGGACACTGAAGCTTTCTTT. This sequence joins TRBV5-4 and TRBJ1-1; 7 bases fit TRBD1. The V gene end was trimmed by 5 bases and the J gene end by 3 bases; junction bases not matched to a gene: 7. The CDR3 spans 14 residues. Germline CDR1 and CDR2: SGHNT and YYREEE (reference sequence).

V and J are TRBV27 and TRBJ1-5; 7 nucleotides agree with TRBD1. The ends lost 6 bases at V and 1 base at J; junction bases unmatched: 3. This CDR3 spans 14 amino acids. Germline-derived CDR1 and CDR2 are MNHEY and SMNVEV (reference sequence). Here the CDR3 reads CASSPGGSNQPQHF. Here the CDR3 DNA reads TGTGCCAGCAGCCCAGGGGGAAGCAATCAGCCCCAGCATTTT.

This chain connects TRBV10-3 to TRBJ1-2; the match to TRBD1 covers 7 bases. The V gene's germline CDR1 is ENHRY and CDR2 SYGVKD. V lost 7 bases, J lost 0 bases, and 5 bases stayed unmatched. The CDR3 runs 14 residues. DNA of the CDR3: TGTGCCATCACCATCGGACAGGCTAACTATGGCTACACCTTC. It yields the protein CAITIGQANYGYTF.

Many counts were recorded for this clone. The gene calls are TRBV6-6 and TRBJ1-4, with 8 bases fitting TRBD1. This CDR3 is 14 amino acids long. The germline CDR1 and CDR2 sequences are MNHNY and SVGAGI (reference sequence). V trimming: 9 bases; J trimming: 2 bases; junction bases outside the gene matches: 5. CDR3 in DNA: TGTGCCAGTACCGGACAGGGCACTAATGAAAAACTGTTTTTT. Translating it yields CASTGQGTNEKLFF.

The genes are TRBV2 and TRBJ2-5, with TRBD1 as a possible D gene (8 bases). Deletions cut 5 bases from V and 4 bases from J, with 17 bases between. Germline CDR1 is SNHLY and CDR2 is FYNNEI. The CDR3 length is 15 residues. The CDR3 DNA follows: TGTGCCAGCAGTCCGAGACAGGGGAGGGGAGAGACCCAGTACTTC. Amino acid sequence: CASSPRQGRGETQYF.

The chain employs TRBV5-1 and TRBJ2-3; the D gene is possibly TRBD1 (6 bases). Trimming shortened V by 4 bases and J by 3 bases, and 18 bases separated the two germline ends. This CDR3 comprises 16 residues. Germline V CDR1 and CDR2: SGHRS, YFSETQ. This CDR3 is CASSMGDTQLTDTQYF. The DNA for the CDR3 is TGCGCCAGCAGCATGGGGGACACCCAACTGACAGATACGCAGTATTTT.

The chain joins TRBV11-2 to TRBJ2-5, with 7 nucleotides matching TRBD2. The CDR3 spans 15 residues. Trimming at V came to 5 bases and at J to 5 bases, leaving 11 bases not matched to a gene. Germline values: CDR1 SGHAT, CDR2 FQNNGV. In nucleotides, the CDR3 is TGTGCCAGCAGCCCGCTCCGGGGGGAGGGGGAGACCCAGTACTTC. Protein sequence: CASSPLRGEGETQYF.

This clone was detected once. This chain joins TRBV11-3 and TRBJ2-1; TRBD1 agrees at 9 bases. The CDR3 totals 13 residues. Germline V gene sequence: CDR1 SGHNT, CDR2 YENEEA. After removal of 8 bases from V and 8 bases from J, the junction contained 7 bases not matched to a gene. The CDR3 nucleotides are TGTGCCAGCGGACAGGGGCGCGGCGATGAGCAGTTCTTC. Translating gives CASGQGRGDEQFF.

The rearrangement joins TRBV27 to TRBJ2-1, with 9 bases that match TRBD1. The CDR3 spans 15 residues. Germline V gene lookup returns CDR1 MNHEY and CDR2 SMNVEV (reference sequence). V was pared by 6 bases and J by 5 bases, with 8 bases of the junction left unmatched. The CDR3 DNA reads as TGTGCCAGCAGGATCTGGACAGGGGACCACAATGAGCAGTTCTTC. Amino acid sequence: CASRIWTGDHNEQFF.

The V gene is TRBV9, the J gene TRBJ1-6; D may be TRBD1 (5 bases). Germline assignment: CDR1 SGDLS and CDR2 YYNGEE. V was pared by 2 bases and J by 7 bases, with 10 bases between. There are 14 residues in the CDR3. CDR3 amino acids: CASSVQGLNSPLHF. CDR3 sequence (DNA): TGTGCCAGCAGCGTCCAGGGACTGAATTCACCCCTCCACTTT.

The chain uses TRBV30 and TRBJ2-7, with D tentatively TRBD1 (5 bases). V was pared by 0 bases and J by 6 bases, with 18 bases between. The CDR3 runs to 15 residues. The germline V gene has CDR1 GTSNPN and CDR2 SVGIG (reference sequence). The CDR3 coding sequence is TGTGCCTGGAGTGTAAAGTACGCCAAGGGGCGCGAGCAGTACTTC. Its protein is CAWSVKYAKGREQYF.

The chain has TRBV6-5 and TRBJ2-5; the D gene is possibly TRBD2 (6 bases). This CDR3 has 15 amino acids. Germline V CDR1 and CDR2: MNHEY, SVGAGI. V gave up 0 bases and J gave up 4 bases, with 12 bases separating them. In DNA form, the CDR3 reads TGTGCCAGCAGTTACTCGTCCGGGGACTCAGAGACCCAGTACTTC. It encodes CASSYSSGDSETQYF.

This chain links TRBV5-4 with TRBJ2-5; TRBD2 might be the D (6 bases). Germline-derived CDR1 and CDR2 are SGHNT and YYREEE (reference sequence). Trimming removed 3 bases from V and 5 bases from J, with 17 bases in between. The CDR3 extends over 15 amino acids. The CDR3 DNA is TGTGCCAGCAGCTGGGGAGCGACTGGGGGGGAGACCCAGTACTTC. This encodes CASSWGATGGETQYF.

This chain connects TRBV27 to TRBJ1-6; TRBD1 matches at 7 bases. From germline, CDR1 is MNHEY and CDR2 SMNVEV (reference sequence). V shed 8 bases and J 5 bases; nucleotides not matched to a gene: 12. The CDR3 consists of 16 residues. CDR3 DNA: TGTGCCAGCCGTGTATGGGACAGCTTCCATAATTCACCCCTCCACTTT. This gives the protein CASRVWDSFHNSPLHF.

The V call is TRBV5-1, the J call TRBJ2-5, with TRBD2 as a possible D gene (7 bases). The V end lost 1 base, the J end lost 5 bases, and 9 bases lay between the germline ends. The germline CDR1 and CDR2 sequences are SGHRS and YFSETQ. CDR3 size: 13 residues. The CDR3 here is CASSLRGAETQYF. The CDR3 coding sequence is TGCGCCAGCAGCTTGCGGGGGGCGGAGACCCAGTACTTC.

The J gene is TRBJ2-7, the V gene TRBV19, with D tentatively TRBD2 (6 bases). Between the trimmed V and J ends, which lost 5 bases and 0 bases, there was a span of 20 bases. Germline values: CDR1 LNHDA, CDR2 SQIVND (reference sequence). The length of the CDR3 is 17 residues. The CDR3 bases are TGTGCCAGTAGTCCCGGGACTGACCAGGTCGTCTCCTACGAGCAGTACTTC. It encodes CASSPGTDQVVSYEQYF.

The V and J genes are TRBV3-1 (or the pseudogene TRBV3-2) and TRBJ1-2; TRBD1 is a possible D gene (6 bases). V was cut by 4 bases and J by 8 bases, with 14 bases left in between. The CDR3 has 13 residues. Germline CDR1 and CDR2: LGHDT and YNNKEL (reference sequence). DNA for the CDR3: TGTGCCAGCAGCCCCGGGACAACGTTAGGCTACACCTTC. It yields the protein CASSPGTTLGYTF.

The count of this clone is one. This chain links TRBV9 with TRBJ2-5, with TRBD2 matching 8 bases. The CDR3 length is 15 residues. Germline V gives CDR1 SGDLS, CDR2 YYNGEE. Germline trimming cut 0 bases from V and 4 bases from J; bases unmatched to any gene: 5. The CDR3 nucleotides are TGTGCCAGCAGCGTAGCTAGCGGGCTCGGAGAGACCCAGTACTTC. Translating gives CASSVASGLGETQYF.

The chain links TRBV6-2 or TRBV6-3 to TRBJ2-5; the D gene is possibly TRBD1 (6 bases). Looked up from germline, CDR1 is MNHEY and CDR2 is SVGEGT. CDR3 length: 14 amino acids. Trimming left V 4 bases short and J 7 bases short, with 16 bases between. CDR3 sequence (DNA): TGTGCCAGCAGTTCGACCGAGGGGGTTAGGACCCAGTACTTC. Translation gives CASSSTEGVRTQYF.

This chain uses TRBV4-1 with TRBJ2-2; a possible D gene is TRBD2 (5 bases). CDR3 length equals 14 residues. Trimming removed 0 bases at V and 8 bases at J, with 10 bases between. Germline values: CDR1 MGHRA, CDR2 YSYEKL. This CDR3 is CASSQDGSRGELFF. CDR3 DNA: TGCGCCAGCAGCCAAGATGGGAGTCGAGGGGAGCTGTTTTTT.

This sequence joins TRBV2 and TRBJ1-3, with D perhaps TRBD1 (5 bases). V shed 11 bases and J shed 0 bases, with 11 bases lying between them. The CDR3 is made up of 13 amino acids. CDR1 SNHLY and CDR2 FYNNEI come from the germline V gene. The CDR3 loop is CAGGISSGNTIYF. CDR3 DNA: TGTGCCGGGGGGATCAGCTCTGGAAACACCATATATTTT.

This clone was seen just once. V and J are TRBV6-5 and TRBJ2-7; 8 bases are shared with TRBD1. CDR1 MNHEY and CDR2 SVGAGI come from the germline V gene. This CDR3 has 16 residues. The V gene end was trimmed by 4 bases and the J gene end by 1 base; junction bases not matched to a gene: 9. The CDR3 nucleotides read TGTGCCAGCAGTTGGAGTCAGGGGGCAGTGTCCTACGAGCAGTACTTC. This translates into CASSWSQGAVSYEQYF.

The chain combines TRBV5-5 with TRBJ2-1, with D possibly matching TRBD2 (5 bases). There are 15 residues in the CDR3. CDR1 and CDR2 (germline): SGHKS, YYEKEE (reference sequence). Between the trimmed V and J ends, which lost 4 bases and 8 bases, there was a span of 19 bases. CDR3 in DNA: TGTGCCAGCAGCCCTCAGAGGGTGGAGGCGGATGAGCAGTTCTTC. This translates into CASSPQRVEADEQFF.

V usage is TRBV28 and J usage is TRBJ1-1; 8 bases fit TRBD1. With 6 bases clipped from V and 11 bases from J, the junction kept 11 bases outside the gene matches. The germline V gene encodes CDR1 MDHEN and CDR2 SYDVKM. The CDR3 totals 13 residues. This CDR3 reads CASRIPQGAWAFF. CDR3 coding DNA: TGTGCCAGCAGGATCCCTCAGGGGGCTTGGGCTTTCTTT.

This clone was observed a few times. V is TRBV4-1 and J is TRBJ1-5; D ambiguous. Trimming removed 0 bases at V and 2 bases at J, with 8 bases between. CDR3 length: 15 residues. Germline CDR1 is MGHRA and CDR2 is YSYEKL. The CDR3 DNA is TGCGCCAGCAGCCAAGAGTTTCGGGGCAATCAGCCCCAGCATTTT. Its translation is CASSQEFRGNQPQHF.

The CDR3 sequence: CASSLGVQRETQYF. The DNA for the CDR3 is TGTGCCAGCAGCTTGGGGGTCCAGCGGGAGACCCAGTACTTC. This chain uses TRBV5-5 with TRBJ2-5, with D perhaps matching TRBD2 (5 bases). Germline CDR1 reads SGHKS; CDR2 reads YYEKEE (reference sequence). Between the trimmed V and J ends, which lost 0 bases and 5 bases, there was a span of 11 bases. The CDR3 has 14 amino acids.

The chain uses TRBV10-2 and TRBJ1-2, with 8 nucleotides matching TRBD1. This CDR3 has 16 residues. Trimming cost V 7 bases and J 0 bases; bases outside gene matches: 10. Germline V gene data show CDR1 as WSHSY and CDR2 as SAAADI. CDR3 DNA: TGCGCCAGCATTGCGACAGGGGCCCTGGCTAACTATGGCTACACCTTC. This encodes CASIATGALANYGYTF.